This entry is about one T cell receptor beta chain. Its antigen is currently not known. No qualities accompany the bases; no much larger clone lies one base away. Peripheral blood CD8+ and CD4+ T cells from healthy donors, Susac syndrome patients and multiple sclerosis patients were profiled using high-throughput TCR beta sequencing. Susac syndrome patients met recently defined diagnostic criteria for definite or probable disease. Bulk CD8+ and CD4+ T cells were purified by magnetic negative isolation, while CD8+ TEMRA cells were enriched using FACS. Blood was drawn into EDTA tubes, processed within 24 hours, and PBMCs were isolated by density gradient centrifugation. PBMCs destined for TCR sequencing were cryopreserved in liquid nitrogen and later thawed in a 37 °C water bath. The sorted or isolated CD4+, CD8+ and CD8+ TEMRA cells had a purity of 90% or higher. The record originates from a study of CD8 T cells in Susac syndrome (dated by TCRdb to 2018 to 2020). Background on the whole study: Among the sequenced Susac syndrome patients, 5 or 6 had clinically active disease and about eight were in clinical remission. The study used repertoire sequencing to test whether antigen drove CD8+ T cell activation and differentiation in Susac syndrome. At the time of blood withdrawal, Susac syndrome patients were either therapy-naive, taking corticosteroids (with some also receiving IVIg), or on IVIg alone. CD8+ T cell repertoire clonality was compared between eleven to twelve healthy donors, approximately 14 Susac syndrome patients and roughly 15 multiple sclerosis patients.

CDR1 LNHNV and CDR2 YYDKDF were looked up in the germline V gene (reference sequence). The CDR3 holds 17 amino acids from the cysteine to the phenylalanine. Left in the record is the CDR3 DNA by itself, 51 bases read in frame from the first base. Trimmed from V: 0 bases; trimmed from J: 4 bases; junction bases lacking a gene match: 9. General study outcomes and caveats: Susac syndrome CD8+ repertoires showed clonal expansion, highest in CD8+ TEMRA cells and greater in clinically active than remitting patients. Looking at Susac-specific public clones, the researchers identified roughly 17 in the total CD8+ repertoire and five in the CD8+ TEMRA repertoire. The number of individuals in the TCR sequencing and HLA analysis was acknowledged as relatively small.

RNA was extracted using the RNeasy kit, and roughly 0.5 to 1 ug of the RNA was reverse transcribed with random hexamers. TCR beta CDR3 regions were amplified with the immunoSEQ multiplex PCR assay covering 54 Vbeta and 13 Jbeta segments. Bias from PCR amplification was corrected by using a synthetic template baseline for primer optimization and for computational correction. The paper's data handling went like this. Reads were annotated to V, D and J genes according to IMGT and were analyzed with immunoSEQ Analyzer, with only productive sequences retained. To calculate clonality, Shannon entropy was normalized by log2 of the number of productive unique sequences and then subtracted from one. For each patient and control, public and private clones were evaluated within the 100 most prevalent clones. Clones were defined as Susac-specific when absent from the healthy and MS cohorts, from approximately 970 published viral clones and from other ImmuneACCESS disease sequences. Clones were called with MiXCR by TCRdb after fastp trimmed the public reads at Q25, and only in-frame beta chains were retained. For every CDR3 protein sequence, its rows merge into one entry that carries the most common genes and DNA. The V and J calls and clone size are TCRdb's, not the authors'. The sample table contains about 100,000 distinct CDR3 sequences; only one count was recorded for 95% of them. The ten top clones hold 0.3% of the sample.

Recombination connected TRBV15 to TRBJ2-7; 10 central bases correspond to TRBD2. Sequenced material: CD8+ T cells from PBMCs. The source of this sequence is a human donor with Susac syndrome. The CDR3 reads CATSRDTASGSRYEQYF. At the DNA level, the sequence is TGTGCCACCAGCAGAGATACGGCTAGCGGGAGTCGGTACGAGCAGTACTTC.